This T cell receptor (beta chain) was identified during a study of low-dose radiotherapy and immunotherapy resistance in tumors. Study-level background: Members of Cohort 2 were treated with 1 Gy per fraction every two weeks; their total was 13 Gy over 26 weeks. Nivolumab was given to patients as a 240 mg flat dose every two weeks, and ipilimumab at 1 mg/kg every six weeks. Both were delivered intravenously. For four cycles from cycle 1 day 1, patients took 300 mg oral aspirin daily.

Indicated time point: before trial treatment. Nivolumab, ipilimumab, aspirin, low-dose cyclophosphamide and low-dose radiotherapy were given to donors. The table lists this clonotype with many counts. Primers targeting TRAV and TRBV primed first-strand cDNA, covering alpha and beta chains. Using a constant-region primer together with a V-primer adapter, TCRs were subjected to 20 PCR cycles of amplification. One entry per CDR3 protein results from TCRdb running MiXCR on the reads. The data show 85,000 to 95,000 distinct CDR3 sequences, 9.4% seen once. The source is a male donor with prostate cancer. Sequenced here: PBMCs, sampled before treatment.

CDR3 DNA sequence: TGCAGCGTTGAAGCTGGGACAGGGGGTTTCGGCGAGCAGTACTTC. Protein product: CSVEAGTGGFGEQYF. V usage is TRBV29-1 and J usage is TRBJ2-7; 11 nucleotides align to TRBD1. CDR1 is SQVTM and CDR2 is ANQGSEA in the germline V gene. The CDR3 length is 15 residues. The V and J ends lost 1 base and 6 bases, in that order; junction bases with no gene match: 8.